This passage covers 5 T cell receptor beta chains from one sample sequenced in a study of T cell repertoires in cytomegalovirus infection. Their cognate antigens are unknown. TCRdb reprocessed the reads with MiXCR, giving one entry per CDR3 protein. The data contain approximately 140,000 distinct CDR3 sequences, about 24% of them singletons. Sequencing input: PBMCs, sequenced either directly or after in vitro stimulation (not recorded which). Receptors originate from a human donor in good health (CMV status not recorded). Some clones in this sample may be carry-over from other donors' samples.

This clonotype was detected only a few times. The CDR3 coding sequence is TGTGCCAGCAGCTCCGGGGAGCAGTACTTC. This gives the protein CASSSGEQYF. J is TRBJ2-7 and V is TRBV28, with D unresolved. V lost 6 bases and J 7 bases, leaving 7 bases between the germline ends. The CDR3 extends over 10 amino acids. The V gene's germline CDR1 is MDHEN and CDR2 SYDVKM. The full variable domain, in which reference TRBV28 and TRBJ2-7 provide the parts outside the CDR3, is DVKVTQSSRYLVKRTGEKVFLECVQDMDHENMFWYRQDPGLGLRLIYFSYDVKMKEKGDIPEGYSVSREKKERFSLILESASTNQTSMYLCASSSGEQYFGPGTRLTVT.

The rearrangement joins TRBV7-6 to TRBJ1-5; no firm D call. Germline CDR1 reads SGHVS; CDR2 reads FNYEAQ. CDR3 length: 13 amino acids. The V and J ends lost 7 bases and 2 bases respectively, with 9 bases between them. The CDR3 protein is CASNVGGNQPQHF. The CDR3 DNA sequence: TGTGCCAGCAACGTCGGGGGCAATCAGCCCCAGCATTTT.

The chain combines TRBV25-1 with TRBJ1-2; a possible D gene is TRBD1 (5 bases). The CDR3 runs to 14 residues. Germline CDR1 and CDR2: MGHDK and SYGVNS. V was pared by 5 bases and J by 8 bases, with 18 bases between. The CDR3 reads CASSSPAGMGGYTF. The CDR3 nucleotides read TGTGCCAGCAGTTCCCCGGCAGGGATGGGGGGCTACACCTTC.

The V gene is TRBV6-5, the J gene TRBJ2-1; TRBD2 is a possible D gene (5 bases). Germline V gene lookup returns CDR1 MNHEY and CDR2 SVGAGI. Trimming left V 2 bases short and J 3 bases short, with 17 bases between. This CDR3 has 17 amino acids. The CDR3 DNA follows: TGTGCCAGCAGTTACGACCTGCCGAGAGGAGGCTACAATGAGCAGTTCTTC. Residues: CASSYDLPRGGYNEQFF.

This clonotype showed up many times. The chain is built from TRBV7-8 and TRBJ1-4, with D unclear. Per the germline V gene, CDR1 is SGHVS and CDR2 is FQNEAQ. V shed 4 bases and J shed 4 bases, with 13 bases lying between them. CDR3 length: 15 residues. CDR3 sequence: CASSSRRFNNEKLFF. The CDR3 DNA sequence: TGTGCCAGCAGCTCCAGGAGGTTTAATAATGAAAAACTGTTTTTT.